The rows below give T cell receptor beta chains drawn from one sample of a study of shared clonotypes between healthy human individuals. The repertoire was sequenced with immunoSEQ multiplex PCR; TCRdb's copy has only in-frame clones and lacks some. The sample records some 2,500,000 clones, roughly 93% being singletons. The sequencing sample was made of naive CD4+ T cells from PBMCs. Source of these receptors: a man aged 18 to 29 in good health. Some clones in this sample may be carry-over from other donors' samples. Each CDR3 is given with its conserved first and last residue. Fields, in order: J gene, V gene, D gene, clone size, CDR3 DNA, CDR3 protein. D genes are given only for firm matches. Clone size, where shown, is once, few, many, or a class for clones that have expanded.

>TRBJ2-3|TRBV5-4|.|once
TGTGCCAGCAGCTTCTCGGCGAAACATAGCACAGATACGCAGTATTTT
CASSFSAKHSTDTQYF
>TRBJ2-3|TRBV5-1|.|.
TGCGCCAGCAGCTTGGGCGACTGGGGAAGCACAGATACGCAGTATTTT
CASSLGDWGSTDTQYF
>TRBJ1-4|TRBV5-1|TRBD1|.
TGCGCCAGCAGCTTAGTAGGGGGCGATGAAAAACTGTTTTTT
CASSLVGGDEKLFF
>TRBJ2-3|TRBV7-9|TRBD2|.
TGTGCCAGCAGCTTACGGCTAGCGGGAGATACGCAGTATTTT
CASSLRLAGDTQYF
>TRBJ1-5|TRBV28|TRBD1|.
TGTGCCAGCAGTCGGGGGGACAGGGACAATCAGCCCCAGCATTTT
CASSRGDRDNQPQHF
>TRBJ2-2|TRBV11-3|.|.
TGTGCCAGCAGCCCGAGAGGTGGGGAGCTGTTTTTT
CASSPRGGELFF
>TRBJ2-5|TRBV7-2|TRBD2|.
TGTGCCAGCAGCTCCCGGCGGGGGACTAGCGGGATCCAAGAGACCCAGTACTTC
CASSSRRGTSGIQETQYF
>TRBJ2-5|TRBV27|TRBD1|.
TGTGCCAGCAGTTTTAAGGGGGCTCTTGAGACCCAGTACTTC
CASSFKGALETQYF
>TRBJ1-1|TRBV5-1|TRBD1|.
TGCGCCAGCAGCTCAGGGGGCTTGGTCACTGAAGCTTTCTTT
CASSSGGLVTEAFF
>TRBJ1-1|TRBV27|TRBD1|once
TGTGCCAGCAGTGAATATGCCACAGGGGGGAACACTGAAGCTTTCTTT
CASSEYATGGNTEAFF
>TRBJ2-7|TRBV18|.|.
TGTGCCAGCTCCCTAGGTAGGGGGGCCTACGAGCAGTACTTC
CASSLGRGAYEQYF
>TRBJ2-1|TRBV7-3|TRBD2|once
TGTGCCAGCAGCTACCGACTAGCGGGCTACAATGAGCAGTTCTTC
CASSYRLAGYNEQFF
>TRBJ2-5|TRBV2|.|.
TGTGCCAGCTCTTGGGGCGGCCAAGAGACCCAGTACTTC
CASSWGGQETQYF
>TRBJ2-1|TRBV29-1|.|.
TGCAGCGCCCGGGGGACGGGAGACAATGAGCAGTTCTTC
CSARGTGDNEQFF
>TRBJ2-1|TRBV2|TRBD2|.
TGTGCCAGCAGTGAGGAGATAGCGGGACCCAATGAGCAGTTCTTC
CASSEEIAGPNEQFF
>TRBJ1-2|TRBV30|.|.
TGTGCCTGGAGTGTACGAATAACTTGGGGCTACACCTTC
CAWSVRITWGYTF
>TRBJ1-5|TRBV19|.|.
TGTGCCAGTAGCGTTTTAGGGGCCCTCAATCAGCCCCAGCATTTT
CASSVLGALNQPQHF
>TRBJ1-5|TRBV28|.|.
TGTGCCAGCAGTTTGACAGGTATCTTGAATCAGCCCCAGCATTTT
CASSLTGILNQPQHF
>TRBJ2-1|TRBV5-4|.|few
TGTGCCAGCAGCGGCGGGGTTTACAATGAGCAGTTCTTC
CASSGGVYNEQFF
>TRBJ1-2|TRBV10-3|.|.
TGTGCCATCAGTGAGTCGAAGGGGGACTATGGCTACACCTTC
CAISESKGDYGYTF
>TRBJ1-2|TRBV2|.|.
TGTGCCAGCAGTGCGGGTAGGGGAAGCTATGGCTACACCTTC
CASSAGRGSYGYTF
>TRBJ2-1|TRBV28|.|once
TGTGCCAGCAGTAGGAGGGGGGGGAACAATGAGCAGTTCTTC
CASSRRGGNNEQFF
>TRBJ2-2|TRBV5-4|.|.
TGTGCCAGCAGCAGAGTAACCGGGGAGCTGTTTTTT
CASSRVTGELFF
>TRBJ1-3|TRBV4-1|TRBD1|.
TGCGCCAGCAGCCAAGAAGGGACAGGGTTCTCTGGAAACACCATATATTTT
CASSQEGTGFSGNTIYF
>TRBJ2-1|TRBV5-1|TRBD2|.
TGCGCCAGCAGCTTGGGACTAGCGGCCGGATACAATGAGCAGTTCTTC
CASSLGLAAGYNEQFF
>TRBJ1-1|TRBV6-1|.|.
TGTGCCAGCAGTGAATCGGGGGGCACTGAAGCTTTCTTT
CASSESGGTEAFF
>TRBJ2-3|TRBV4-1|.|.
TGCGCCAGCAGCCGCGGTGGGCAGGGAGGCACAGATACGCAGTATTTT
CASSRGGQGGTDTQYF